The 31 T cell receptor beta chains presented below share a single source sample, sequenced in a study of blood T cell repertoires in COVID-19. Assay used: immunoSEQ multiplex PCR; TCRdb lists only in-frame clones, some missing. The data contain 25,000 to 35,000 clones, around 85% of them singletons. Input material: peripheral blood. The receptor set was obtained from a human donor with active COVID-19. The donor label of this sample is uncertain.

V and J are TRBV7-9 and TRBJ2-7; 7 bases fit TRBD1. The CDR3 consists of 13 residues. Per the germline V gene, CDR1 is SEHNR and CDR2 is FQNEAQ (reference sequence). V was clipped by 4 bases and J by 7 bases; unmatched bases: 7. The CDR3 region has the DNA TGTGCCAGCAGCTCTACAGGGGACGGGGAGCAGTACTTC. Residues: CASSSTGDGEQYF.

The chain employs TRBV20-1 and TRBJ2-2, with 10 bases identical to TRBD2. Germline V gene sequence: CDR1 DFQATT, CDR2 SNEGSKA (reference sequence). Trimming at V came to 3 bases and at J to 6 bases, leaving 13 bases not matched to a gene. This CDR3 has 17 residues. The CDR3 reads CSASGRGAGGPAGELFF. CDR3 DNA sequence: TGCAGTGCTAGTGGCCGGGGAGCGGGGGGGCCGGCCGGGGAGCTGTTTTTT.

This clone has only one observation. The CDR3 sequence: CASSVVSGRYEQYF. CDR3 DNA sequence: TGTGCCAGCAGCGTAGTTAGCGGGAGATACGAGCAGTACTTC. The genes are TRBV9 and TRBJ2-7; TRBD2 agrees at 9 bases. Trimming took 0 bases from V and 4 from J; bases not matched to a gene: 2. CDR1 SGDLS and CDR2 YYNGEE come from the germline V gene. The CDR3 is made up of 14 amino acids.

The gene calls are TRBV28 and TRBJ2-1; 10 nucleotides align to TRBD2. The V gene's germline CDR1 is MDHEN and CDR2 SYDVKM. CDR3 length: 16 amino acids. V lost 6 bases to trimming and J lost 3 bases; unmatched junction nucleotides: 8. This chain's CDR3 is CASRETSGVLYNEQFF. Written as DNA, the CDR3 is TGTGCCAGCAGGGAAACTAGCGGGGTACTCTACAATGAGCAGTTCTTC.

In its sample, this clone was seen once. The V call is TRBV10-3, the J call TRBJ1-5; unclear D gene. Germline CDR1 and CDR2: ENHRY and SYGVKD. There are 18 residues in the CDR3. Trimming stripped 0 bases from V and 0 bases from J, with 15 bases between. CDR3 bases: TGTGCCATCAGTGAGTCGGCATCCAGCGATTATAGCAATCAGCCCCAGCATTTT. It encodes CAISESASSDYSNQPQHF.

This clone was counted once. The rearrangement uses TRBV28 and TRBJ2-5; TRBD1 is a possible D gene (5 bases). V was cut by 5 bases and J by 1 base, with 14 bases left in between. The germline CDR1 and CDR2 sequences are MDHEN and SYDVKM. The CDR3 covers 15 residues. CDR3: CASSISRQSQETQYF. The DNA for the CDR3 is TGTGCCAGCAGTATCTCCCGACAGAGCCAAGAGACCCAGTACTTC.

V usage is TRBV9 and J usage is TRBJ1-6; TRBD1 might be the D (5 bases). V was trimmed by 3 bases and J by 8 bases, leaving 18 bases between them. Germline V gene sequence: CDR1 SGDLS, CDR2 YYNGEE. The CDR3 runs 16 residues. The CDR3 nucleotides read TGTGCCAGCAGCGCCCTCGGGGGGGTGTCTTATTCACCCCTCCACTTT. Protein: CASSALGGVSYSPLHF.

The chain has TRBV6-5 and TRBJ2-3; D unclear. The CDR3 is 14 residues long. V was pared by 9 bases and J by 3 bases, with 16 bases between. The V gene's germline CDR1 is MNHEY and CDR2 SVGAGI. The CDR3 region has the DNA TGTGCCAGTCGTCCCATTTCCCGGACAGATACGCAGTATTTT. Its translation is CASRPISRTDTQYF.

This clone is a singleton in its sample. This chain joins TRBV7-9 and TRBJ2-7; TRBD1 might be the D (5 bases). The germline V gene has CDR1 SEHNR and CDR2 FQNEAQ (reference sequence). This CDR3 is built from 16 residues. V was trimmed by 4 bases and J by 0 bases, leaving 16 bases between them. CDR3 nucleotides: TGTGCCAGCAGCTCTAGGGATGGACAAAGCTCCTACGAGCAGTACTTC. Its translation is CASSSRDGQSSYEQYF.

V is TRBV18 and J is TRBJ1-4; D call uncertain. Per the germline V gene, CDR1 is KGHSH and CDR2 is LQKENI. This CDR3 is built from 11 residues. V shed 3 bases and J shed 7 bases, with 3 bases lying between them. The CDR3 coding sequence is TGTGCCAGCTCACCCGGTGAAAAACTGTTTTTT. Its translation is CASSPGEKLFF. Looking up the rest from reference TRBV18 and TRBJ1-4 gives the full variable domain: NAGVMQNPRHLVRRRGQEARLRCSPMKGHSHVYWYRQLPEEGLKFMVYLQKENIIDESGMPKERFSAEFPKEGPSILRIQQVVRGDSAAYFCASSPGEKLFFGSGTQLSVL.

The chain has TRBV7-9 and TRBJ1-1; weak D call: TRBD1 (6 bases). Germline V lookup: CDR1 SEHNR, CDR2 FQNEAQ (reference sequence). There are 14 residues in the CDR3. The ends were cut back, 1 base at V and 11 bases at J, with 17 bases in the middle. CDR3 sequence: CASSLGTGTLEAFF. Written as DNA, the CDR3 is TGTGCCAGCAGCTTAGGTACAGGGACCCTCGAGGCTTTCTTT.

This chain connects TRBV28 to TRBJ1-1; D possibly corresponds to TRBD1 (5 bases). Germline loops: CDR1 MDHEN, CDR2 SYDVKM. This CDR3 is 13 amino acids long. Trimming cost V 6 bases and J 4 bases, with 12 bases left between them. The CDR3 region is CASRLSTGTEAFF. The CDR3 DNA reads TGTGCCAGCAGGTTGTCAACAGGCACTGAAGCTTTCTTT.

The CDR3 DNA reads TGTGCCAGCAGTTACCAGGGAGGCAATTCACCCCTCCACTTT. Residues: CASSYQGGNSPLHF. V gene TRBV27 combines with J gene TRBJ1-6; D is perhaps TRBD1 (5 bases). The CDR3 loop spans 14 amino acids. Per the germline V gene, CDR1 is MNHEY and CDR2 is SMNVEV (reference sequence). V was pared by 4 bases and J by 7 bases, with 11 bases between.

This clone was seen a few times. The V gene is TRBV19, the J gene TRBJ1-5; 9 bases match TRBD1. V lost 6 bases and J lost 2; bases outside the gene matches: 5. Per germline, CDR1 LNHDA and CDR2 SQIVND (reference sequence). This CDR3 has 15 amino acids. The CDR3 DNA reads as TGTGCCAGTAGCGGACAGGGGATCGGCAATCAGCCCCAGCATTTT. It codes for CASSGQGIGNQPQHF.

In its sample, this clone was seen once. The V and J genes are TRBV6-5 and TRBJ2-7, with 10 bases aligning to TRBD1. The CDR3 is 14 amino acids. Germline V CDR1 and CDR2: MNHEY, SVGAGI. The ends lost 5 bases at V and 5 bases at J; junction bases unmatched: 6. The CDR3, as DNA: TGTGCCAGCAGTACCGGGACAGGGGCCCACGAGCAGTACTTC. Its protein is CASSTGTGAHEQYF.

The genes are TRBV11-2 and TRBJ2-7; tentative D call: TRBD2 (5 bases). CDR1 SGHAT and CDR2 FQNNGV come from the germline V gene. Trimming left V 6 bases short and J 0 bases short, with 15 bases between. This CDR3 is built from 15 residues. The CDR3 DNA sequence: TGTGCCAGCAGAACCCCGGGAAGTAACTCCTACGAGCAGTACTTC. It codes for CASRTPGSNSYEQYF.

The chain joins TRBV7-9 to TRBJ2-1; TRBD2 matches 9 bases. V dropped 5 bases and J dropped 7; count of bases not matched to a gene: 12. This CDR3 is built from 16 residues. Germline V gives CDR1 SEHNR, CDR2 FQNEAQ (reference sequence). The CDR3 nucleotides are TGTGCCAGCAGCAACGGACTGGGACTAGCTTTGAATGAGCAGTTCTTC. Encoded protein: CASSNGLGLALNEQFF.

The chain is built from TRBV2 and TRBJ1-5, with D unresolved. Germline CDR1 and CDR2: SNHLY and FYNNEI. Trimming stripped 4 bases from V and 3 bases from J, with 10 bases between. The CDR3 totals 14 residues. The CDR3 sequence: CASSVETPNQPQHF. Here the CDR3 DNA reads TGTGCCAGCAGTGTCGAGACACCCAATCAGCCCCAGCATTTT. The complete variable domain, with remaining parts taken from reference TRBV2 and TRBJ1-5, reads EPEVTQTPSHQVTQMGQEVILRCVPISNHLYFYWYRQILGQKVEFLVSFYNNEISEKSEIFDDQFSVERPDGSNFTLKIRSTKLEDSAMYFCASSVETPNQPQHFGDGTRLSIL.

This sequence joins TRBV2 and TRBJ2-7, with TRBD1 matching over 8 bases. CDR1 is SNHLY, CDR2 FYNNEI, per germline. CDR3 length equals 14 residues. V was pared by 2 bases and J by 2 bases, with 2 bases of the junction left unmatched. The CDR3 sequence is CASSERTGPYEQYF. The CDR3 nucleotides read TGTGCCAGCAGTGAAAGGACAGGGCCCTACGAGCAGTACTTC.

The table lists this clone with a count of one. The chain recombines TRBV19 with TRBJ2-6; a weak D match, TRBD1 (6 bases). The V gene's germline CDR1 is LNHDA and CDR2 SQIVND (reference sequence). V was pared by 6 bases and J by 1 base, with 19 bases between. The CDR3 sequence is 18 residues long. The chain's CDR3 is CASSPQGPSYSGANVLTF. The CDR3 nucleotides read TGTGCCAGTAGCCCACAGGGACCTTCCTATTCTGGGGCCAACGTCCTGACTTTC.

The genes are TRBV28 and TRBJ1-5; D remains ambiguous. Deletions cut 6 bases from V and 0 bases from J, with 9 bases between. Germline loops: CDR1 MDHEN, CDR2 SYDVKM. The CDR3 has 14 residues. The CDR3 region has the DNA TGTGCCAGCAGCCCCCTAACTAGCAATCAGCCCCAGCATTTT. This translates into CASSPLTSNQPQHF.

This clone showed up just a few times. The rearrangement links TRBV5-4 to TRBJ2-3, with D perhaps matching TRBD2 (7 bases). V shed 0 bases and J shed 5 bases, with 13 bases lying between them. Germline lookup yields CDR1 SGHNT and CDR2 YYREEE (reference sequence). The CDR3 totals 15 residues. CDR3 residues: CASSLVGGPEDTQYF. CDR3 bases: TGTGCCAGCAGCTTGGTGGGGGGGCCGGAAGATACGCAGTATTTT.

This chain joins TRBV10-2 and TRBJ2-3; the match to TRBD2 covers 8 bases. V was clipped by 1 base and J by 6 bases; unmatched bases: 12. The germline gives CDR1 WSHSY, CDR2 SAAADI. The CDR3 loop spans 17 amino acids. CDR3 DNA sequence: TGCGCCAGCAGTGAGTTCTCGCTAGCGGGTTCGTCCGATACGCAGTATTTT. Protein: CASSEFSLAGSSDTQYF.

J is TRBJ2-2 and V is TRBV14; 7 bases line up with TRBD2. The V gene end was trimmed by 4 bases and the J gene end by 5 bases; junction bases not matched to a gene: 10. The germline V gene has CDR1 SGHDN and CDR2 FVKESK. This CDR3 has 16 residues. The CDR3 spells CASSPYLAEATGELFF. CDR3 DNA: TGTGCCAGCAGCCCTTATCTAGCGGAAGCGACCGGGGAGCTGTTTTTT.

This rearrangement joins TRBV10-3 to TRBJ2-7, with D unresolved. From germline, CDR1 is ENHRY and CDR2 SYGVKD. This CDR3 spans 14 amino acids. With 0 bases removed from V and 2 bases from J, the gap between germline ends came to 8 bases. The CDR3 DNA sequence: TGTGCCATCAGTGAGTCGGCCAACACCTACGAGCAGTACTTC. It is translated as CAISESANTYEQYF.

J is TRBJ2-1 and V is TRBV5-4, with D perhaps matching TRBD1 (5 bases). The CDR3 runs to 14 residues. V gave up 1 base and J gave up 5 bases, with 10 bases separating them. Looked up from germline, CDR1 is SGHNT and CDR2 is YYREEE (reference sequence). The CDR3 loop is CASSLSAGNNEQFF. As DNA, the CDR3 is TGTGCCAGCAGCTTGTCGGCAGGGAACAATGAGCAGTTCTTC.

The sample holds a few counts of this clone. The V gene is TRBV1, the J gene TRBJ1-5; the listed D gene, TRBD1, was not tested against the DNA. TRBV1 is recorded as a pseudogene. The CDR3 extends over 15 amino acids. The CDR3 DNA follows: TGCACCAGCAGCCAGGCTACAGGGCGCCCTGGGCCCCAGCATTTT. Amino acids: CTSSQATGRPGPQHF.

The J gene is TRBJ2-7, the V gene TRBV7-2; D unresolved. V lost 1 base and J lost 0, with 10 bases in between. Germline CDR1 and CDR2: SGHTA and FQGNSA. The CDR3 loop spans 15 amino acids. The CDR3 DNA is TGTGCCAGCAGCTTAGGGTCTACGAGCTCCTACGAGCAGTACTTC. This codes for CASSLGSTSSYEQYF.

This chain joins TRBV18 and TRBJ1-3; D not certain. Germline V lookup: CDR1 KGHSH, CDR2 LQKENI. The ends were cut back, 3 bases at V and 0 bases at J, with 12 bases in the middle. This CDR3 comprises 16 residues. The CDR3 loop reads CASSPAGVFSGNTIYF. In DNA form, the CDR3 reads TGTGCCAGCTCACCGGCCGGAGTTTTCTCTGGAAACACCATATATTTT.

CDR3 in DNA: TGTGCCAGCAGCCTACATAGCATTAACTATGGCTACACCTTC. Translated: CASSLHSINYGYTF. The rearrangement links TRBV3-1 (or the pseudogene TRBV3-2) to TRBJ1-2; D gene unclear. V was pared by 4 bases and J by 1 base, with 10 bases between. This CDR3 has 14 residues. The germline V gene has CDR1 LGHDT and CDR2 YNNKEL (reference sequence).

The chain couples TRBV28 to TRBJ2-7; 10 positions agree with TRBD1. Germline CDR1 and CDR2: MDHEN and SYDVKM. Trimming at V came to 7 bases and at J to 6 bases, leaving 12 bases not matched to a gene. This CDR3 spans 15 amino acids. Here the CDR3 DNA reads TGTGCCAGCAAGGGTCCAAGGACAGGGGGACGCGAGCAGTACTTC. Translating it yields CASKGPRTGGREQYF.